The following is a TCR beta chain sequence with its context. This specimen belongs to a study of T cell responses to AZD1222 COVID-19 vaccine. For the study at large: Pooling was applied to second doses at about 4 or about 12 weeks.

Trimming shortened V by 0 bases and J by 2 bases, and 14 bases separated the two germline ends. The CDR3 is 15 residues long. The germline V gene has CDR1 GTSNPN and CDR2 SVGIG (reference sequence). Sequenced by immunoSEQ multiplex PCR; TCRdb stores in-frame clones only, minus some. The sample carries around 180,000 clones, approximately 86% recorded once. The sequence was collected from an adult in good health. The chain links TRBV30 to TRBJ2-7; D remains unclear. The starting material was peripheral blood, obtained on day 0 of AZD1222 vaccination. CDR3 coding DNA: TGTGCCTGGAGTGTACGCGGACGCCGGACCTACGAGCAGTACTTC. Amino acid sequence: CAWSVRGRRTYEQYF.